Sequencing of this T cell receptor beta chain was carried out in a study of Graves' ophthalmopathy and Graves' hyperthyroidism. Findings of the study overall: Ophthalmopathy cases were distinguished from stable hyperthyroidism by a 13-signature model, reaching about 90% sensitivity and around 80% specificity.

Amplification targeted the TCR beta CDR3 regions, with RNA transcripts as the source material. HTBI primers served in a first-round RT-PCR, which a second-round multiplex PCR followed. TCRdb itself ran the multiplex PCR reads through MiXCR, one entry per CDR3 protein. The data contain about 160,000 distinct CDR3 sequences, around two fifths of them seen just once; the ten biggest clones take up roughly 8.9%. This clonotype came up many times. Its specificity is not known. Patients were excluded if they had other autoimmune diseases or uncontrolled infections, and likewise if pregnancy or lactation applied. The receptor comes from a man aged 25 to 40 with Graves' ophthalmopathy. Source material: peripheral blood.

This CDR3 reads CSADRGIYGYTF. In DNA, the CDR3 is TGCAGCGCTGACAGGGGGATCTATGGCTACACCTTC. This chain links TRBV29-1 with TRBJ1-2; 9 bases map to TRBD1. This CDR3 spans 12 amino acids. With V trimmed by 7 bases and J by 4 bases, 4 bases remained unmatched. The germline CDR1 and CDR2 sequences are SQVTM and ANQGSEA.